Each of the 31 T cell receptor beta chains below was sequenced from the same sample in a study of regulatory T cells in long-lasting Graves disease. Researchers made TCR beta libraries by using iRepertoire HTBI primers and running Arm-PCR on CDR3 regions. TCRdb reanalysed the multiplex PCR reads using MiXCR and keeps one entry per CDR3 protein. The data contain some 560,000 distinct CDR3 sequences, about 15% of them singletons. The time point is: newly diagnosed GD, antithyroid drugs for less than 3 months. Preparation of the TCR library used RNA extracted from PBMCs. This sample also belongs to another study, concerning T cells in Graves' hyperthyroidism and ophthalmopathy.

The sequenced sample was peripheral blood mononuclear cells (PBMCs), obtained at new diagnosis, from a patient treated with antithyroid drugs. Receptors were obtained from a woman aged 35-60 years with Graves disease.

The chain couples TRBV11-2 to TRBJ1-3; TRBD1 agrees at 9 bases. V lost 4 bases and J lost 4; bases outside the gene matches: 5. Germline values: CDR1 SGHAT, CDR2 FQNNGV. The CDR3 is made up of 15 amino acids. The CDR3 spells CASSSPGTGGNTIYF. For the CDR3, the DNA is TGTGCCAGCAGCTCACCCGGGACAGGGGGAAACACCATATATTTT.

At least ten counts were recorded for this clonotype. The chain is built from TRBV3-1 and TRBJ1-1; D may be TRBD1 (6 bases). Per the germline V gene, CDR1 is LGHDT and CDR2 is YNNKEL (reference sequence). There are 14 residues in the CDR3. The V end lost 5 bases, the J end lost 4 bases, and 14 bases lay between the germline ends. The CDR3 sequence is CASSSHGQSTEAFF. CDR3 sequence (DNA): TGTGCCAGCAGCTCCCACGGACAGAGCACTGAAGCTTTCTTT.

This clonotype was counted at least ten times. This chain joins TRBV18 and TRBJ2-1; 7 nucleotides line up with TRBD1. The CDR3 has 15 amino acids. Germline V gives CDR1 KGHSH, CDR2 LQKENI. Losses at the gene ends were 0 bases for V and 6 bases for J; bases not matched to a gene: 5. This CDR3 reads CASSPPGQPPNEQFF. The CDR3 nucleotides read TGTGCCAGCTCACCACCGGGACAGCCCCCCAATGAGCAGTTCTTC.

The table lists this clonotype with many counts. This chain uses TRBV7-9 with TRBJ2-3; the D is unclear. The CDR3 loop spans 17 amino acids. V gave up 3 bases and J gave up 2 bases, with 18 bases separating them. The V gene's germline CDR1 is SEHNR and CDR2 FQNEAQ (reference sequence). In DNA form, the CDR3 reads TGTGCCAGCAGCTTCAGGACCCACGGAGATGTCACAGATACGCAGTATTTT. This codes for CASSFRTHGDVTDTQYF.

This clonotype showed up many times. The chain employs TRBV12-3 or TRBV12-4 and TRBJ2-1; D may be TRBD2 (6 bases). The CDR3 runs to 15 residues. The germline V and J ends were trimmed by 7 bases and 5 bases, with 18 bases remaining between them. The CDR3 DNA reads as TGTGCCAGCACCCAATGGAGGGGTGGGGACAATGAGCAGTTCTTC. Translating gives CASTQWRGGDNEQFF.

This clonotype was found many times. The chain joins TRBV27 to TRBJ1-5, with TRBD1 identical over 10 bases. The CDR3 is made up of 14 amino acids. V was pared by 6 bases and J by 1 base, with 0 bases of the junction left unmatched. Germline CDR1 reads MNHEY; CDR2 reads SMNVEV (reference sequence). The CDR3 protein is CASRTGGSNQPQHF. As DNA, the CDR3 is TGTGCCAGCAGGACAGGGGGCAGCAATCAGCCCCAGCATTTT.

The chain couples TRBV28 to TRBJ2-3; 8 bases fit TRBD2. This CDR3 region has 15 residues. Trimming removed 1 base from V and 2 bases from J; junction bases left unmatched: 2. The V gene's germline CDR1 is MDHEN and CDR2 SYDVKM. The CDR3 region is CASSLYSGDTDTQYF. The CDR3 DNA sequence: TGTGCCAGCAGTTTATATAGCGGGGACACAGATACGCAGTATTTT.

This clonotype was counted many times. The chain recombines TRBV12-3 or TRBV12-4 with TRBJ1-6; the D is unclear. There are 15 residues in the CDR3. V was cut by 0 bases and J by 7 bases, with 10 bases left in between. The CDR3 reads CASSLARQLNSPLHF. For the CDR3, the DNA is TGTGCCAGCAGTTTAGCCCGTCAGCTGAATTCACCCCTCCACTTT.

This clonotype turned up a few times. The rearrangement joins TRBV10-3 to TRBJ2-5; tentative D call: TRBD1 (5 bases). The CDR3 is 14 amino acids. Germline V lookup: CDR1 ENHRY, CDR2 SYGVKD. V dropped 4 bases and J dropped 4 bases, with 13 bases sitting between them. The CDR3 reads CAISGTGFGETQYF. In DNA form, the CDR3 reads TGTGCCATCAGTGGAACAGGTTTTGGAGAGACCCAGTACTTC.

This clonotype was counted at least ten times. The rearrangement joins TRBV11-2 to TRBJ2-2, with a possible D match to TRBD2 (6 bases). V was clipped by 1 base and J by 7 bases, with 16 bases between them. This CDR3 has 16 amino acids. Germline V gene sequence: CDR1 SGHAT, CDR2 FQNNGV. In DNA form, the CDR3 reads TGTGCCAGCAGCTTAGGACTAGGAAGGGTGGGCGGGGAGCTGTTTTTT. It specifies CASSLGLGRVGGELFF. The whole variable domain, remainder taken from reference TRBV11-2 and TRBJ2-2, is EAGVAQSPRYKIIEKRQSVAFWCNPISGHATLYWYQQILGQGPKLLIQFQNNGVVDDSQLPKDRFSAERLKGVDSTLKIQPAKLEDSAVYLCASSLGLGRVGGELFFGEGSRLTVL.

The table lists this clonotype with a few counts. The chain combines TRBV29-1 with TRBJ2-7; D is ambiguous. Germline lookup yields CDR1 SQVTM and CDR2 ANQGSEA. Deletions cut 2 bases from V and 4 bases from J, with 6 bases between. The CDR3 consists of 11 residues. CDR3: CSVEKDYEQYF. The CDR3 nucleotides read TGCAGCGTTGAAAAAGATTACGAGCAGTACTTC.

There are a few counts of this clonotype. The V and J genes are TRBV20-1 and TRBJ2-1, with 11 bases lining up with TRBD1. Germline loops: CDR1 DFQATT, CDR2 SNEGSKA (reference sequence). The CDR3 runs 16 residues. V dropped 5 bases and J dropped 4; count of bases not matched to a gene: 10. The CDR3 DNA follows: TGCAGTGCTCTTAAAGGACAGGGGGCGCGGTACAATGAGCAGTTCTTC. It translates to CSALKGQGARYNEQFF.

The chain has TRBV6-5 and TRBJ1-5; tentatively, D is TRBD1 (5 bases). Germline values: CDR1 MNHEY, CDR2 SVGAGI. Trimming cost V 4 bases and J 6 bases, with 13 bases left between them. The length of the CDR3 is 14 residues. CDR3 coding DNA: TGTGCCAGCAGTTGCGGCCAGGGAAGTCAGCCCCAGCATTTT. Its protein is CASSCGQGSQPQHF.

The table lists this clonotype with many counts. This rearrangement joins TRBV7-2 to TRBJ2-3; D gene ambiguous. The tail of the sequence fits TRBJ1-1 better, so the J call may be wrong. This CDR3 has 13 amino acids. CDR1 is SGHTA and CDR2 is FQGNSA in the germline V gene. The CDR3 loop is CASSLRGRVEAFF. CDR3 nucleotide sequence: TGTGCCAGCAGCTTACGTGGAAGGGTGGAAGCTTTCTTT.

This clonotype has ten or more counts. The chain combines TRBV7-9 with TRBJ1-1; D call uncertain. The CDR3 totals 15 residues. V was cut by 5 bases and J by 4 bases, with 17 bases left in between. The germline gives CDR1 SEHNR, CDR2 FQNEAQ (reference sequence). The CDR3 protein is CASSTQGFLGTEAFF. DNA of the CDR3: TGTGCCAGCAGCACTCAAGGTTTTTTAGGCACTGAAGCTTTCTTT.

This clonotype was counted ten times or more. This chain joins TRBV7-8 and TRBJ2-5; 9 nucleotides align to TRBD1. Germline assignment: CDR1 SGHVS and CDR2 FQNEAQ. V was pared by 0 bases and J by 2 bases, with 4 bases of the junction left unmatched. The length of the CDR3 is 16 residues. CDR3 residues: CASSLAAGQGQETQYF. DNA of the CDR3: TGTGCCAGCAGCTTAGCGGCGGGACAGGGTCAAGAGACCCAGTACTTC. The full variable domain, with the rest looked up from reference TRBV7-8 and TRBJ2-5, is GAGVSQSPRYKVAKRGQDVALRCDPISGHVSLFWYQQALGQGPEFLTYFQNEAQLDKSGLPSDRFFAERPEGSVSTLKIQRTQQEDSAVYLCASSLAAGQGQETQYFGPGTRLLVL.

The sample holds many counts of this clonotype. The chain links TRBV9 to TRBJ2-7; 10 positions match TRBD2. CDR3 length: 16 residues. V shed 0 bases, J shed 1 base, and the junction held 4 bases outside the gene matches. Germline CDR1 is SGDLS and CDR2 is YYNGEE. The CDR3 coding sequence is TGTGCCAGCAGCGTAGGAACTAGCGGGGCATCCTACGAGCAGTACTTC. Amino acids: CASSVGTSGASYEQYF.

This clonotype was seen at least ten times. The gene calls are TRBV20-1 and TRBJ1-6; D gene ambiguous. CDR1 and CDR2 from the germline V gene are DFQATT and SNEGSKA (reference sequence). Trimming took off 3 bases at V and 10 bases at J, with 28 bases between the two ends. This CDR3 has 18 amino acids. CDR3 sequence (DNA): TGCAGTGCTAGTTCTGGGCCCTACACTCCCAACTATGGATCACCCCTCCACTTT. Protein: CSASSGPYTPNYGSPLHF.

The CDR3 region has the DNA TGTGCCAGCAGCTTGGGGTACCGGGGGGGAACTGGTTCACCCCTCCACTTT. Translated, it gives CASSLGYRGGTGSPLHF. The chain joins TRBV5-5 to TRBJ1-6; weak D call: TRBD1 (5 bases). From germline, CDR1 is SGHKS and CDR2 YYEKEE (reference sequence). The germline V and J ends were trimmed by 0 bases and 9 bases, with 19 bases remaining between them. The CDR3 is 17 amino acids.

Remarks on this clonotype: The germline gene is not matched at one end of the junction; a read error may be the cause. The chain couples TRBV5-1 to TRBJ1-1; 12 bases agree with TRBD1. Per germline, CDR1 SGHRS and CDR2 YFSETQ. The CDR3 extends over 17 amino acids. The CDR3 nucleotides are TGTGCCAGCAGGGGGGACAGGGGGCTTTCAATGAACACTGAAGCTTTCTTT. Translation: CASRGDRGLSMNTEAFF.

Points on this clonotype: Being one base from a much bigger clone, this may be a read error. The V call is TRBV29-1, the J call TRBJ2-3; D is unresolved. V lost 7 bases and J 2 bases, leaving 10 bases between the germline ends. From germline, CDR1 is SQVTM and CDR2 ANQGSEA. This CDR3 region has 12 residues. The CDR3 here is CSALDVTDTQYF. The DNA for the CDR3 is TGCAGCGCTCTGGACGTCACAGATACGCAGTATTTT.

The CDR3 spells CASSQDVESFKNGYTF. The CDR3 nucleotides read TGTGCCAGCAGCCAAGATGTAGAGTCCTTTAAAAATGGCTACACCTTC. This sequence joins TRBV3-1 and TRBJ1-2; D is unclear. The CDR3 extends over 16 amino acids. Germline V gene data show CDR1 as LGHDT and CDR2 as YNNKEL (reference sequence). The germline V and J ends were trimmed by 0 bases and 6 bases, with 17 bases remaining between them.

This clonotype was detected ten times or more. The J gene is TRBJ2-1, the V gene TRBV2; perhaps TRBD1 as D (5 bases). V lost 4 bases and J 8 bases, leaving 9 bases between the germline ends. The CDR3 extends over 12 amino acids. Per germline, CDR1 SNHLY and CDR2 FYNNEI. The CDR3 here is CASSAGLDEQFF. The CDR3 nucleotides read TGTGCCAGCAGTGCAGGGCTCGATGAGCAGTTCTTC.

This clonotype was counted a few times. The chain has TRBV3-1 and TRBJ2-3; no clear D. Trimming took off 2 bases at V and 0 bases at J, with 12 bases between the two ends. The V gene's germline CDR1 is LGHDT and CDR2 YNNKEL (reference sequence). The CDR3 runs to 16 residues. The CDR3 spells CASSQMSSHSTDTQYF. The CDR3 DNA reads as TGTGCCAGCAGCCAAATGTCCAGCCATAGCACAGATACGCAGTATTTT.

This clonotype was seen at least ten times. The DNA of the CDR3 is TGTGCCAGCAGGGGGATAACAACAGGGGGAACAGATACGCAGTATTTT. Protein product: CASRGITTGGTDTQYF. This chain connects TRBV12-3 or TRBV12-4 to TRBJ2-3; TRBD1 matches 8 bases. CDR3 size: 16 residues. The trim removed 6 bases at V and 3 bases at J, leaving 11 bases unmatched.

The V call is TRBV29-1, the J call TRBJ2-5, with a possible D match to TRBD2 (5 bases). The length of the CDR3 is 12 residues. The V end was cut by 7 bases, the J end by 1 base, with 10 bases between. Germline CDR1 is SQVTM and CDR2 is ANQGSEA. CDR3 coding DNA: TGCAGCGCCCTGAGGGCCCAAGAGACCCAGTACTTC. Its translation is CSALRAQETQYF.

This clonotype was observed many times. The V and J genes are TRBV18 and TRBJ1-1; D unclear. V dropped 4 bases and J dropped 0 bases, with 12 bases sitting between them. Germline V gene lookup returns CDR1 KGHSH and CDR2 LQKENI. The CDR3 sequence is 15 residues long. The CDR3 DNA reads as TGTGCCAGCTCACTCGGAGAGTACATGAACACTGAAGCTTTCTTT. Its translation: CASSLGEYMNTEAFF.

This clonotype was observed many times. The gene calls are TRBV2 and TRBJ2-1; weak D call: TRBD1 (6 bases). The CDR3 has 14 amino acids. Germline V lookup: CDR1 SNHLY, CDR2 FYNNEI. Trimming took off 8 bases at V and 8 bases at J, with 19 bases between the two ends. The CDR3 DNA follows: TGTGCCAGCCAAAGGGGGTATTGGAACGATGAGCAGTTCTTC. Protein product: CASQRGYWNDEQFF.

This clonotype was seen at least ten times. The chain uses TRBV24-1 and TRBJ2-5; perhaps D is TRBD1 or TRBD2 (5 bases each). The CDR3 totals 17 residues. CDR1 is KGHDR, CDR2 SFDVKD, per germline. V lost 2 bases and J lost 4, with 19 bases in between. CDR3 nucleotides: TGTGCCACCAGTGATTCCCGGGACGGAAGAGTTCGAGAGACCCAGTACTTC. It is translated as CATSDSRDGRVRETQYF.

DNA of the CDR3: TGTGCCAGCAGTCCCGGCGAGGGGGGGGGGGGTTTGAGGCAGTTCTTC. Protein product: CASSPGEGGGGLRQFF. V usage is TRBV2 and J usage is TRBJ2-1; D is perhaps TRBD2 (7 bases). This CDR3 has 16 residues. V was cut by 5 bases and J by 12 bases, with 26 bases left in between. CDR1 SNHLY and CDR2 FYNNEI come from the germline V gene. Looking up the rest from reference TRBV2 and TRBJ2-1 gives the full variable domain: EPEVTQTPSHQVTQMGQEVILRCVPISNHLYFYWYRQILGQKVEFLVSFYNNEISEKSEIFDDQFSVERPDGSNFTLKIRSTKLEDSAMYFCASSPGEGGGGLRQFFGPGTRLTVL.

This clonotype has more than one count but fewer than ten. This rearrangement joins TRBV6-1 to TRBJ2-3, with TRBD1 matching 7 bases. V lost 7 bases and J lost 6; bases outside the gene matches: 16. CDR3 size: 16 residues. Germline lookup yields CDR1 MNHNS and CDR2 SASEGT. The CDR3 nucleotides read TGTGCCAGCACCCCGTTTACAGGGGCCCGTATTGATACGCAGTATTTT. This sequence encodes CASTPFTGARIDTQYF.